Following are 31 T cell receptor beta chains from one sample sequenced in a study of blood T cell repertoires in COVID-19. Sequenced by immunoSEQ multiplex PCR; TCRdb stores in-frame clones only, minus some. The table has about 250,000 clones, roughly 90% seen once. The sequencing input was PBMCs or T cells enriched from blood (not recorded which). The receptors originated from a woman between 45 and 65 years old who had recovered from COVID-19.

This clone was found a few times. V usage is TRBV5-4 and J usage is TRBJ1-1, with D tentatively TRBD1 (6 bases). The CDR3 is 14 amino acids. Germline V CDR1 and CDR2: SGHNT, YYREEE (reference sequence). V was pared by 5 bases and J by 4 bases, with 15 bases between. CDR3 bases: TGTGCCAGCAGTCACCCTAGGGGGTCCACTGAAGCTTTCTTT. This translates into CASSHPRGSTEAFF.

This clone was seen only a few times. The chain is built from TRBV4-3 and TRBJ2-1; 9 nucleotides agree with TRBD2. J was trimmed by 9 bases and V by 1 base; bases with no gene match: 7. This CDR3 comprises 15 residues. Germline V CDR1 and CDR2: LGHNA, YSLEER. The CDR3 sequence is CASSQGWLAGREQFF. The CDR3 DNA sequence: TGCGCCAGCAGCCAAGGGTGGCTAGCGGGGCGTGAGCAGTTCTTC.

The chain carries TRBV2 and TRBJ2-1, with D possibly matching TRBD2 (5 bases). Germline-derived CDR1 and CDR2 are SNHLY and FYNNEI. The CDR3 contains 18 residues. Deletions cut 3 bases from V and 0 bases from J, with 18 bases between. The DNA for the CDR3 is TGTGCCAGCAGTGAGTATCGTTACGGGGTAAGCTCCTACAATGAGCAGTTCTTC. Residues: CASSEYRYGVSSYNEQFF. Variable domain in full (rest from reference TRBV2 and TRBJ2-1): EPEVTQTPSHQVTQMGQEVILRCVPISNHLYFYWYRQILGQKVEFLVSFYNNEISEKSEIFDDQFSVERPDGSNFTLKIRSTKLEDSAMYFCASSEYRYGVSSYNEQFFGPGTRLTVL.

This clone was seen only once. V usage is TRBV11-2 and J usage is TRBJ1-1; 9 bases line up with TRBD1. V dropped 5 bases and J dropped 4; count of bases not matched to a gene: 11. The CDR3 runs 16 residues. CDR1 SGHAT and CDR2 FQNNGV come from the germline V gene. The CDR3 loop reads CASSVLPGQGFTEAFF. Written as DNA, the CDR3 is TGTGCCAGCAGCGTACTCCCGGGACAGGGTTTCACTGAAGCTTTCTTT.

The V gene is TRBV13, the J gene TRBJ1-3; 9 nucleotides align to TRBD1. The germline V gene has CDR1 PRHDT and CDR2 FYEKMQ (reference sequence). The CDR3 consists of 17 residues. V shed 6 bases, J shed 1 base, and the junction held 10 bases outside the gene matches. The CDR3 sequence is CASSDPPGQGSGNTIYF. CDR3 sequence (DNA): TGTGCCAGCAGTGACCCTCCGGGACAGGGTTCTGGAAACACCATATATTTT.

The chain links TRBV28 to TRBJ2-7; TRBD2 might be the D (6 bases). The V and J ends lost 3 bases and 6 bases respectively, with 21 bases between them. Germline V gene data show CDR1 as MDHEN and CDR2 as SYDVKM. The CDR3 has 16 amino acids. CDR3 residues: CASSFVGGHFYVEQYF. DNA for the CDR3: TGTGCCAGCAGTTTCGTGGGAGGCCACTTTTACGTCGAGCAGTACTTC.

The chain couples TRBV9 to TRBJ1-3; D call uncertain. This CDR3 has 16 amino acids. Germline-derived CDR1 and CDR2 are SGDLS and YYNGEE. V lost 4 bases and J 0 bases, leaving 14 bases between the germline ends. The DNA of the CDR3 is TGTGCCAGCAGCCAGGCCGGAACCGCCTCTGGAAACACCATATATTTT. It codes for CASSQAGTASGNTIYF.

This sequence joins TRBV28 and TRBJ1-5; D gene unclear. This CDR3 comprises 15 residues. V was pared by 3 bases and J by 0 bases, with 9 bases between. Per the germline V gene, CDR1 is MDHEN and CDR2 is SYDVKM. This CDR3 is CASSFYIYSNQPQHF. DNA of the CDR3: TGTGCCAGCAGTTTTTATATTTATAGCAATCAGCCCCAGCATTTT.

J is TRBJ1-1 and V is TRBV28; D may be TRBD1 (6 bases). The V end lost 2 bases, the J end lost 5 bases, and 12 bases lay between the germline ends. Germline values: CDR1 MDHEN, CDR2 SYDVKM. This CDR3 has 14 residues. CDR3: CASSLVEGGTEAFF. The DNA of the CDR3 is TGTGCCAGCAGTTTAGTGGAAGGGGGAACTGAAGCTTTCTTT.

The J gene is TRBJ1-5, the V gene TRBV30, with a tentative D call TRBD1 (5 bases). V lost 0 bases and J lost 4, with 22 bases in between. This CDR3 contains 18 residues. Looked up from germline, CDR1 is GTSNPN and CDR2 is SVGIG (reference sequence). DNA of the CDR3: TGTGCCTGGAGTGTAGGGCAGGGAGGCCCTATAGGGAATCAGCCCCAGCATTTT. It yields the protein CAWSVGQGGPIGNQPQHF. Complete variable domain (other parts from reference TRBV30 and TRBJ1-5): SQTIHQWPATLVQPVGSPLSLECTVEGTSNPNLYWYRQAAGRGLQLLFYSVGIGQISSEVPQNLSASRPQDRQFILSSKKLLLSDSGFYLCAWSVGQGGPIGNQPQHFGDGTRLSIL.

This clone has just one count. V usage is TRBV7-3 and J usage is TRBJ2-2; D remains ambiguous. The V gene lost 7 bases and the J gene lost 0 bases, with 9 bases spanning the gap. Germline values: CDR1 SGHTA, CDR2 FQGTGA. This CDR3 comprises 14 residues. The CDR3: CASTSGSNTGELFF. Written as DNA, the CDR3 is TGTGCCAGCACCTCGGGTTCGAACACCGGGGAGCTGTTTTTT.

This chain connects TRBV11-2 to TRBJ2-1; D perhaps matches TRBD1 (6 bases). This CDR3 is 15 amino acids long. CDR1 SGHAT and CDR2 FQNNGV come from the germline V gene. V was pared by 6 bases and J by 7 bases, with 19 bases between. The CDR3 DNA is TGTGCCAGCAGAACCTTGAGGGGGATCACGAATGAGCAGTTCTTC. It codes for CASRTLRGITNEQFF.

The chain employs TRBV6-2 or TRBV6-3 and TRBJ1-1, with D possibly being TRBD1 (5 bases). This CDR3 contains 14 residues. The germline CDR1 and CDR2 sequences are MNHEY and SVGEGT. V gave up 5 bases and J gave up 9 bases, with 19 bases separating them. The CDR3 spells CASSGRVLIHQAFF. CDR3 nucleotide sequence: TGTGCCAGCAGTGGCAGGGTTTTAATACACCAAGCTTTCTTT.

This rearrangement joins TRBV7-6 to TRBJ1-4; 9 nucleotides match TRBD1. Germline-derived CDR1 and CDR2 are SGHVS and FNYEAQ. The trim removed 3 bases at V and 5 bases at J, leaving 4 bases unmatched. CDR3 size: 15 residues. CDR3 bases: TGTGCCAGCAGCTTCTCCGGGACAGGGAATGAAAAACTGTTTTTT. Its translation is CASSFSGTGNEKLFF.

The gene calls are TRBV6-2 or TRBV6-3 and TRBJ1-4, with a weak D call TRBD1 (6 bases). CDR3 length: 17 residues. Trimming shortened V by 0 bases and J by 8 bases, and 19 bases separated the two germline ends. CDR1 and CDR2 from the germline V gene are MNHEY and SVGEGT. CDR3 sequence: CASSYSIVTNTGEKLFF. For the CDR3, the DNA is TGTGCCAGCAGTTACTCGATCGTTACGAACACAGGGGAAAAACTGTTTTTT.

The V gene is TRBV4-1, the J gene TRBJ1-1; 7 bases line up with TRBD1. The CDR3 runs 15 residues. Losses at the gene ends were 4 bases for V and 1 base for J; bases not matched to a gene: 6. Germline V gene data show CDR1 as MGHRA and CDR2 as YSYEKL. In DNA, the CDR3 is TGCGCCAGCAGCCGCCCCGACAGGGAGAACACTGAAGCTTTCTTT. Amino acids: CASSRPDRENTEAFF.

The V and J genes are TRBV2 and TRBJ2-1; D not resolved. In germline, CDR1 is SNHLY, CDR2 FYNNEI. The CDR3 contains 14 residues. Trimming took 7 bases from V and 4 from J, leaving 14 bases between them. The CDR3 sequence: CASKNPRRYNEQFF. CDR3 in DNA: TGTGCCAGCAAGAACCCGCGGCGTTACAATGAGCAGTTCTTC.

The rearrangement links TRBV28 to TRBJ1-1; 8 nucleotides agree with TRBD1. Germline V CDR1 and CDR2: MDHEN, SYDVKM. The junction had 6 bases not matched to a gene; V was cut back by 3 bases and J by 6 bases. The CDR3 runs 14 residues. The CDR3 sequence is CASSFSGGRSEAFF. The CDR3 DNA sequence: TGTGCCAGCAGTTTTTCAGGGGGCAGGTCTGAAGCTTTCTTT.

This chain's CDR3 is CASSVVGQGAVGYTF. The CDR3 DNA follows: TGTGCCAGCAGCGTAGTGGGACAGGGGGCTGTTGGCTACACCTTC. The rearrangement joins TRBV9 to TRBJ1-2, with TRBD1 matching 12 bases. From germline, CDR1 is SGDLS and CDR2 YYNGEE. Trimming took 0 bases from V and 7 from J; bases not matched to a gene: 4. This CDR3 comprises 15 residues.

This chain joins TRBV7-9 and TRBJ1-2; 7 bases match TRBD1. Germline CDR1 is SEHNR and CDR2 is FQNEAQ (reference sequence). Trimming at V came to 6 bases and at J to 2 bases, leaving 6 bases not matched to a gene. This CDR3 region has 14 residues. The DNA of the CDR3 is TGTGCCAGCAGTTTGACAGGGTTCAACTATGGCTACACCTTC. Encoded protein: CASSLTGFNYGYTF.

This clone has only a few counts. This rearrangement joins TRBV7-8 to TRBJ2-6; D is possibly TRBD1 (6 bases). Germline values: CDR1 SGHVS, CDR2 FQNEAQ. Between the trimmed V and J ends, which lost 5 bases and 2 bases, there was a span of 7 bases. The CDR3 loop spans 14 amino acids. CDR3 loop: CASSQGTGANVLTF. The CDR3 region has the DNA TGTGCCAGCAGCCAGGGGACTGGGGCCAACGTCCTGACTTTC.

The V gene is TRBV28, the J gene TRBJ1-4; 8 nucleotides match TRBD1. This CDR3 is built from 12 residues. From germline, CDR1 is MDHEN and CDR2 SYDVKM. With V trimmed by 6 bases and J by 12 bases, 6 bases remained unmatched. CDR3 DNA sequence: TGTGCCAGCAGACCCGGACAGGGCGAACTGTTTTTT. It translates to CASRPGQGELFF.

The chain has TRBV4-3 and TRBJ2-7, with D uncertain. This CDR3 is built from 13 residues. V lost 0 bases to trimming and J lost 3 bases, with 6 bases between them. Germline V lookup: CDR1 LGHNA, CDR2 YSLEER. CDR3 in amino acids: CASSQDRNYEQYF. The CDR3 DNA reads TGCGCCAGCAGCCAAGACAGAAACTACGAGCAGTACTTC.

The J gene is TRBJ1-6, the V gene TRBV11-2, with 10 bases aligning to TRBD1. There are 16 residues in the CDR3. CDR1 SGHAT and CDR2 FQNNGV come from the germline V gene. V dropped 5 bases and J dropped 4; count of bases not matched to a gene: 5. The CDR3 DNA sequence: TGTGCCAGCAGCGAGACAGGGGGCAAGTATAATTCACCCCTCCACTTT. As protein: CASSETGGKYNSPLHF.

The chain couples TRBV6-5 to TRBJ1-2; D might be TRBD1 (6 bases). Germline loops: CDR1 MNHEY, CDR2 SVGAGI. The V end was cut by 5 bases, the J end by 4 bases, with 14 bases between. The CDR3 is 14 amino acids. The CDR3 coding sequence is TGTGCCAGCAGTAGGACAGTTGGGATCTATGGCTACACCTTC. This translates into CASSRTVGIYGYTF.

The gene calls are TRBV5-1 and TRBJ1-3; 10 nucleotides agree with TRBD1. Trimming took 0 bases from V and 0 from J; bases not matched to a gene: 6. CDR1 and CDR2 from the germline V gene are SGHRS and YFSETQ. CDR3 size: 18 residues. CDR3 region: CASSLVGQGGNSGNTIYF. Here the CDR3 DNA reads TGCGCCAGCAGCTTGGTAGGACAGGGGGGTAACTCTGGAAACACCATATATTTT.

The genes are TRBV7-3 and TRBJ2-3; D gene unclear. Trimming pared 4 bases from V and 3 bases from J, leaving 8 bases between. This CDR3 spans 13 amino acids. From germline, CDR1 is SGHTA and CDR2 FQGTGA. The CDR3 spells CASSYRGTDTQYF. CDR3 DNA: TGTGCCAGCAGCTACCGAGGTACAGATACGCAGTATTTT.

This chain uses TRBV5-1 with TRBJ1-5; TRBD1 is a possible D gene (6 bases). The CDR3 length is 15 residues. The V and J ends lost 0 bases and 4 bases respectively, with 11 bases between them. The germline gives CDR1 SGHRS, CDR2 YFSETQ. This CDR3 reads CASSLEGVRNQPQHF. In DNA, the CDR3 is TGCGCCAGCAGCTTGGAGGGGGTTCGGAATCAGCCCCAGCATTTT.

The gene calls are TRBV3-1 (or the pseudogene TRBV3-2) and TRBJ2-7, with D uncertain. Trimming pared 0 bases from V and 3 bases from J, leaving 6 bases between. This CDR3 has 13 amino acids. Germline CDR1 and CDR2: LGHDT and YNNKEL (reference sequence). DNA for the CDR3: TGTGCCAGCAGCCAAGATGTCCGCTACGAGCAGTACTTC. This sequence encodes CASSQDVRYEQYF.

In nucleotides, the CDR3 is TGTGCCAGCAGTTCCAAGCTCGGCCTAGCGGGCAATGAGCAGTTCTTC. The encoded protein is CASSSKLGLAGNEQFF. The chain links TRBV27 to TRBJ2-1; 8 positions match TRBD2. J lost 6 bases, V lost 4 bases, and 11 bases had no gene match. This CDR3 has 16 residues. CDR1 is MNHEY and CDR2 is SMNVEV in the germline V gene (reference sequence).

CDR3 DNA: TGTGCCAGCAGTCTCGGGTTAGGCGGAAACACCATATATTTT. Residues: CASSLGLGGNTIYF. The chain carries TRBV28 and TRBJ1-3; D is unclear. CDR1 and CDR2 (germline): MDHEN, SYDVKM. V lost 5 bases and J 4 bases, leaving 12 bases between the germline ends. This CDR3 is built from 14 residues.